What follows are 8 T cell receptor beta chains derived from one specimen sequenced in a study of cytomegalovirus exposure and HLA in healthy donors (dated by TCRdb to the late 2010s). Library generation was performed with the immunoSEQ multiplex PCR assay. For the multiplex PCR, a mixture combining 60 forward primers for TCR Vbeta segments and 13 reverse primers for TCR Jbeta segments was used. Not all clones reach the TCRdb copy of this immuneACCESS table, which keeps in-frame sequences only. Checked studies attribute under half of the gap to unresolved V genes and leave the rest unexplained. The sample table contains 100,000 to 150,000 clones; only one count was recorded for around 82% of them. The biggest ten clones account for 1.2% of the sample. The specimen was PBMCs. The origin of the receptors is a female donor in good health and CMV-seronegative.

CDR3 coding DNA: TGTGCCAGCAGCTTCACCGCGGGAGTTGCCTACAATGAGCAGTTCTTC. Translating gives CASSFTAGVAYNEQFF. The chain carries TRBV11-2 and TRBJ2-1; 7 nucleotides line up with TRBD2. V lost 3 bases and J lost 2; bases outside the gene matches: 7. This CDR3 contains 16 residues. Germline CDR1 reads SGHAT; CDR2 reads FQNNGV.

CDR3 amino acids: CSVEASGVYEQYF. CDR3 nucleotides: TGCAGCGTTGAGGCTAGCGGGGTCTACGAGCAGTACTTC. The gene calls are TRBV29-1 and TRBJ2-7, with TRBD2 matching over 9 bases. J was trimmed by 3 bases and V by 3 bases; bases with no gene match: 3. CDR3 length equals 13 residues. The germline CDR1 and CDR2 sequences are SQVTM and ANQGSEA.

This clone was picked up one time. The chain uses TRBV19 and TRBJ2-1; D gene uncertain. V lost 3 bases and J lost 4, with 7 bases in between. This CDR3 has 13 residues. Germline V lookup: CDR1 LNHDA, CDR2 SQIVND (reference sequence). The CDR3 DNA reads as TGTGCCAGTAGTATGGAGTTTTACAATGAGCAGTTCTTC. It yields the protein CASSMEFYNEQFF.

For this clone: Mismatch with germline at one junction end may stem from a read error. This chain uses TRBV7-9 with TRBJ1-2, with TRBD1 identical over 7 bases. In germline, CDR1 is SEHNR, CDR2 FQNEAQ (reference sequence). This CDR3 is 16 amino acids long. CDR3 region: CSSSKQDRVANYGYTF. DNA for the CDR3: TGTTCCAGCAGCAAGCAAGACAGGGTAGCTAACTATGGCTACACCTTC. The full variable domain, completed using reference TRBV7-9 and TRBJ1-2, is DTGVSQNPRHKITKRGQNVTFRCDPISEHNRLYWYRQTLGQGPEFLTYFQNEAQLEKSRLLSDRFSAERPKGSFSTLEIQRTEQGDSAMYLCSSSKQDRVANYGYTFGSGTRLTVV.

J is TRBJ1-5 and V is TRBV7-7; 9 bases fit TRBD1. CDR3 length: 16 residues. The V and J ends lost 6 bases and 7 bases, in that order; junction bases with no gene match: 13. Germline V gene data show CDR1 as SSHAT and CDR2 as FNYEAQ (reference sequence). This CDR3 reads CASSPTGGQGKQPQHF. The CDR3 region has the DNA TGTGCCAGCAGTCCGACGGGCGGACAGGGGAAACAGCCCCAGCATTTT.

This chain uses TRBV18 with TRBJ2-1, with 7 bases identical to TRBD1. The germline V gene encodes CDR1 KGHSH and CDR2 LQKENI. The V and J ends lost 5 bases and 5 bases, in that order; junction bases with no gene match: 6. The CDR3 spans 14 residues. As DNA, the CDR3 is TGTGCCAGCTCAACCAAGGGACAGAACAATGAGCAGTTCTTC. Translation gives CASSTKGQNNEQFF.

The chain has TRBV5-1 and TRBJ2-1; a weak D match, TRBD2 (6 bases). V lost 4 bases to trimming and J lost 8 bases, with 13 bases between them. Germline values: CDR1 SGHRS, CDR2 YFSETQ. This CDR3 contains 13 residues. The CDR3 here is CASSNTGGDEQFF. DNA of the CDR3: TGCGCCAGCAGCAACACCGGGGGAGATGAGCAGTTCTTC.

This clone was seen a handful of times. The chain has TRBV7-8 and TRBJ2-7, with 9 bases matching TRBD2. Trimming at V came to 3 bases and at J to 1 base, leaving 4 bases not matched to a gene. Germline CDR1 is SGHVS and CDR2 is FQNEAQ. This CDR3 is built from 15 residues. CDR3 protein: CASSLERGASYEQYF. The CDR3 bases are TGTGCCAGCAGCTTGGAGCGGGGGGCTTCCTACGAGCAGTACTTC.